This T cell receptor (beta chain) was observed in a study of PD-1 blockade in classical Hodgkin lymphoma. Sequenced by immunoSEQ multiplex PCR; TCRdb stores in-frame clones only, minus some. The table shows almost 30,000 clones, with approximately 81% occurring only once. Described time point: cycle 4 day 1 (C4D1), after less than seven weeks of nivolumab. All patients experienced relapse after autologous stem cell transplantation, and brentuximab vedotin exposure was variable. By magnetic negative selection, CD4+ T cells were purified from thawed PBMCs. The V and J ends lost 4 bases and 1 base, in that order; junction bases with no gene match: 2. From germline, CDR1 is WNHNN and CDR2 SYGVQD (reference sequence). The CDR3 totals 14 residues.

The sample was CD4+ T cells from blood, taken before the fourth cycle of nivolumab. This chain joins TRBV10-1 and TRBJ2-3; 7 nucleotides line up with TRBD1. The TCR was taken from a human donor with classical Hodgkin lymphoma. The CDR3 sequence is CASSVDRGTDTQYF. The DNA of the CDR3 is TGCGCCAGCAGTGTCGACAGGGGCACAGATACGCAGTATTTT.